This T cell receptor (beta chain) was documented in a study of PD-L1 blockade in urothelial cancer. Measured with immunoSEQ multiplex PCR; TCRdb has only the in-frame clones, and not every one. The sample lists 70,000 or so clones, 85% to 90% seen once, with around 4.8% in the top ten. Germline CDR1 LNHDA, CDR2 SQIVND (reference sequence). The junction had 11 bases not matched to a gene; V was cut back by 5 bases and J by 3 bases. CDR3 length equals 16 residues. Time point given: pretreatment peripheral blood. This sequence was found in a man between 65 and 80 years old with urothelial cancer. The sequencing here drew on PBMCs, taken around atezolizumab (anti-PD-L1) treatment. V usage is TRBV19 and J usage is TRBJ1-1, with 8 bases that match TRBD1. CDR3 coding DNA: TGTGCCAGTAGTTCAGGGGGCGCCTGGATCGACACTGAAGCTTTCTTT. Translating it yields CASSSGGAWIDTEAFF.